This entry lists 12 T cell receptor beta chains sequenced from one sample in a study of blood T cells in healthy people across ages. A second PCR, run for about 6 to 12 cycles, used a sample-barcoded 5' primer plus a J-beta primer mix. TCRdb re-derived calls from the 5' RACE reads in MiXCR, one entry per CDR3 protein. This sample has about 800,000 distinct CDR3 sequences, with about 62% found just once. Sequenced: blood. The receptor source for this set is a man aged 25 to 40 in good health.

V usage is TRBV7-2 and J usage is TRBJ2-1, with 7 positions matching TRBD2. In germline, CDR1 is SGHTA, CDR2 FQGNSA. The V gene end was trimmed by 1 base and the J gene end by 13 bases; junction bases not matched to a gene: 13. This CDR3 is built from 15 residues. DNA for the CDR3: TGTGCCAGCAGCTTAGTTCGGGGGGTCCAAGAGACCCAGTTCTTC. Translated, it gives CASSLVRGVQETQFF.

This clonotype was seen more than once but under ten times. The chain has TRBV20-1 and TRBJ2-1; D is ambiguous. The length of the CDR3 is 14 residues. CDR1 and CDR2 (germline): DFQATT, SNEGSKA (reference sequence). The ends were cut back, 3 bases at V and 0 bases at J, with 9 bases in the middle. CDR3 loop: CSASSRSSYNEQFF. For the CDR3, the DNA is TGCAGTGCTAGTAGTCGGTCCTCCTACAATGAGCAGTTCTTC.

The V call is TRBV11-3, the J call TRBJ2-1; D is ambiguous. The germline gives CDR1 SGHNT, CDR2 YENEEA. This CDR3 spans 12 amino acids. V was shortened by 5 bases and J by 10 bases, with 12 bases between the two germline ends. The CDR3 nucleotides are TGTGCCAGCAGCCGTACCGCGTCGGAGCAGTTCTTC. Protein: CASSRTASEQFF.

This chain joins TRBV20-1 and TRBJ2-5; D gene unclear. Trimming left V 4 bases short and J 1 base short, with 7 bases between. CDR1 and CDR2 from the germline V gene are DFQATT and SNEGSKA (reference sequence). This CDR3 spans 12 amino acids. The CDR3 coding sequence is TGCAGTGCTACCCGGTCCCAAGAGACCCAGTACTTC. Protein sequence: CSATRSQETQYF.

The chain carries TRBV6-5 and TRBJ1-5; perhaps TRBD1 as D (5 bases). Deletions cut 6 bases from V and 10 bases from J, with 16 bases between. Germline V gives CDR1 MNHEY, CDR2 SVGAGI. This CDR3 is 13 amino acids long. The CDR3 nucleotides read TGTGCCAGCAGCCAGTCTAGGGACGGACCCCAGCATTTT. Translated: CASSQSRDGPQHF.

The rearrangement joins TRBV29-1 to TRBJ1-6; TRBD1 aligns across 9 bases. Germline trimming cut 4 bases from V and 7 bases from J; bases unmatched to any gene: 2. Germline V gene data show CDR1 as SQVTM and CDR2 as ANQGSEA. The CDR3 is made up of 13 amino acids. The CDR3 nucleotides read TGCAGCGTTGGACAGGGGGAGAATTCACCCCTCCACTTT. As protein: CSVGQGENSPLHF.

This sequence joins TRBV7-3 and TRBJ2-1; a possible D gene is TRBD2 (6 bases). Trimming left V 5 bases short and J 8 bases short, with 16 bases between. This CDR3 comprises 14 residues. CDR1 and CDR2 (germline): SGHTA, FQGTGA. The CDR3 DNA reads as TGTGCCAGCAGCGCAGACAGCGGGTGGGATGAGCAGTTCTTC. Its protein is CASSADSGWDEQFF.

This clonotype was picked up a small number of times. The chain carries TRBV28 and TRBJ2-7; D is perhaps TRBD2 (6 bases). Trimming cost V 4 bases and J 4 bases, with 14 bases left between them. The CDR3 spans 14 residues. Germline CDR1 reads MDHEN; CDR2 reads SYDVKM. As DNA, the CDR3 is TGTGCCAGCAGTTGGGCTAGCGTTAGATACGAGCAGTACTTC. Amino acids: CASSWASVRYEQYF.

This chain connects TRBV4-2 to TRBJ2-3; 8 bases align to TRBD2. The germline CDR1 and CDR2 sequences are LGHNA and YNFKEQ. This CDR3 spans 15 amino acids. Trimming at V came to 3 bases and at J to 5 bases, leaving 7 bases not matched to a gene. CDR3 in DNA: TGTGCCAGCAGCCAGTTGGGACTAGGGGGAGATACGCAGTATTTT. Encoded protein: CASSQLGLGGDTQYF.

The chain combines TRBV10-3 with TRBJ2-5, with a possible D match to TRBD2 (5 bases). V was trimmed by 1 base and J by 1 base, leaving 10 bases between them. Germline assignment: CDR1 ENHRY and CDR2 SYGVKD. CDR3 size: 15 residues. CDR3 nucleotide sequence: TGTGCCATCAGTGAGTTCAGTAGCGCCCAAGAGACCCAGTACTTC. It translates to CAISEFSSAQETQYF.

This clonotype showed up just once. The gene calls are TRBV7-9 and TRBJ1-1; D is unresolved. Between the trimmed V and J ends, which lost 5 bases and 5 bases, there was a span of 6 bases. Germline CDR1 is SEHNR and CDR2 is FQNEAQ (reference sequence). This CDR3 is built from 11 residues. The CDR3 loop is CASSIRTEAFF. DNA for the CDR3: TGTGCCAGCAGCATAAGGACTGAAGCTTTCTTT.

The rearrangement links TRBV20-1 to TRBJ2-7, with D possibly called TRBD1 or TRBD2 (5 bases each). Looked up from germline, CDR1 is DFQATT and CDR2 is SNEGSKA (reference sequence). V gave up 6 bases and J gave up 3 bases, with 24 bases separating them. This CDR3 has 16 amino acids. CDR3 amino acids: CSAKGSLGEPDYEQYF. The CDR3, as DNA: TGCAGTGCCAAAGGTAGCTTGGGGGAGCCGGACTACGAGCAGTACTTC.